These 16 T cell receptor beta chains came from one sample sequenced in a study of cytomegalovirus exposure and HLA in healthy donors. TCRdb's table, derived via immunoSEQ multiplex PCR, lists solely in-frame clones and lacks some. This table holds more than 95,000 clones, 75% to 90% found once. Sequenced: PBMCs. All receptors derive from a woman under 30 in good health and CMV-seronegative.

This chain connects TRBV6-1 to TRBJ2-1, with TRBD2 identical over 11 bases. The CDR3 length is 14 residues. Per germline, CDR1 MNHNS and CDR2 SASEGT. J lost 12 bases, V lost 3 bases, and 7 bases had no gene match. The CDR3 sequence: CASSETSGKELQFF. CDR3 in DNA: TGTGCCAGCAGTGAGACTAGCGGGAAGGAATTGCAGTTCTTC.

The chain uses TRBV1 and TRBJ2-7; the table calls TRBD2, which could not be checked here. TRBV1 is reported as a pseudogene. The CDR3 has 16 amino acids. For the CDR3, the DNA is TGCACCAGCAGCCAAGGAAGACCTAGCGGGAGATGCGAGCAGTACTTC. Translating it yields CTSSQGRPSGRCEQYF.

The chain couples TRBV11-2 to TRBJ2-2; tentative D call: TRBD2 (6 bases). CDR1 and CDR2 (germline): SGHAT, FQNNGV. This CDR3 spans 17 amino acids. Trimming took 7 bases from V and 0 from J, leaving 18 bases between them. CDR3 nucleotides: TGTGCCAGCACCCTTAGGTTCGGCGGGACGAACACCGGGGAGCTGTTTTTT. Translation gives CASTLRFGGTNTGELFF. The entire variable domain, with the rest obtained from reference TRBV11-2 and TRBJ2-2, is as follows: EAGVAQSPRYKIIEKRQSVAFWCNPISGHATLYWYQQILGQGPKLLIQFQNNGVVDDSQLPKDRFSAERLKGVDSTLKIQPAKLEDSAVYLCASTLRFGGTNTGELFFGEGSRLTVL.

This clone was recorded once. The CDR3 is CASSLFRDRDEKLFF. For the CDR3, the DNA is TGTGCCAGCAGCTTGTTCCGGGACAGGGATGAAAAACTGTTTTTT. J is TRBJ1-4 and V is TRBV13, with 9 positions matching TRBD1. Per germline, CDR1 PRHDT and CDR2 FYEKMQ (reference sequence). The CDR3 is 15 residues long. With V trimmed by 3 bases and J by 6 bases, 5 bases remained unmatched. The entire variable domain, with the rest obtained from reference TRBV13 and TRBJ1-4, is as follows: AAGVIQSPRHLIKEKRETATLKCYPIPRHDTVYWYQQGPGQDPQFLISFYEKMQSDKGSIPDRFSAQQFSDYHSELNMSSLELGDSALYFCASSLFRDRDEKLFFGSGTQLSVL.

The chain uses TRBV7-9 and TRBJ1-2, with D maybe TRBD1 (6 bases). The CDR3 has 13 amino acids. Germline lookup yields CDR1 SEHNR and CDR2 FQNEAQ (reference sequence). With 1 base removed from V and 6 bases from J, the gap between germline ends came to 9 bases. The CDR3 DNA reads TGTGCCAGCAGCTTAGTGGCAGGGGATGGCTACACCTTC. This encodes CASSLVAGDGYTF.

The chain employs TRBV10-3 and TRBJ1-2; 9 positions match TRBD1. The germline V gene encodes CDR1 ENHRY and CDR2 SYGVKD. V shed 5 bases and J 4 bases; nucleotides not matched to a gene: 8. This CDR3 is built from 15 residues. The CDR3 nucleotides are TGTGCCATCAGTCGGGACAGGGCTACCGGCTATGGCTACACCTTC. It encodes CAISRDRATGYGYTF.

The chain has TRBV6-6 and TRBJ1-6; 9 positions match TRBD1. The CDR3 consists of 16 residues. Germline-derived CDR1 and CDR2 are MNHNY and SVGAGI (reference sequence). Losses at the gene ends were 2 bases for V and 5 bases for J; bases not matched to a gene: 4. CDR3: CASSYHGQGNNSPLHF. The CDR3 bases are TGTGCCAGCAGTTACCATGGACAGGGGAATAATTCACCCCTCCACTTT.

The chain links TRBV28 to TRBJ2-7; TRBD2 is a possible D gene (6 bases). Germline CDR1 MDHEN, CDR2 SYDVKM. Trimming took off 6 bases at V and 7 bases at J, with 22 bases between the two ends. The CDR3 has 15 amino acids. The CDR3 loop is CASSPTQEGTMEQYF. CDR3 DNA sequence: TGTGCCAGCAGCCCCACTCAGGAGGGGACGATGGAGCAGTACTTC.

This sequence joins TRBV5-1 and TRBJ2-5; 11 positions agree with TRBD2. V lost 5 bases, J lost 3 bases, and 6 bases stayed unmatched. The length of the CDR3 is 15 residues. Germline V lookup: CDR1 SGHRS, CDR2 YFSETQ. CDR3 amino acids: CASRRSGRGEETQYF. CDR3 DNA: TGCGCCAGCAGGCGTAGCGGGAGGGGCGAAGAGACCCAGTACTTC. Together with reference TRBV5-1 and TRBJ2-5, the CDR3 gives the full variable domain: KAGVTQTPRYLIKTRGQQVTLSCSPISGHRSVSWYQQTPGQGLQFLFEYFSETQRNKGNFPGRFSGRQFSNSRSEMNVSTLELGDSALYLCASRRSGRGEETQYFGPGTRLLVL.

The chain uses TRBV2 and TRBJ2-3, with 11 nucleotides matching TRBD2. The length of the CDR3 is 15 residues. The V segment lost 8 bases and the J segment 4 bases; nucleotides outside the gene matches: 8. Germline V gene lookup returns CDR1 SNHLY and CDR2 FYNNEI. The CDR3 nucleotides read TGTGCCAGCTCGAGTAGCGGGAGGGTCCCAGATACGCAGTATTTT. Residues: CASSSSGRVPDTQYF.

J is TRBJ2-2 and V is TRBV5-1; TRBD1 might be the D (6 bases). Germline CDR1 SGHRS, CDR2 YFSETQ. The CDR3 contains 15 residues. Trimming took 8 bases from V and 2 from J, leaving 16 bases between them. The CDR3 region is CASRGGHSNTGELFF. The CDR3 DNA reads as TGCGCCAGTAGAGGGGGACACTCAAACACCGGGGAGCTGTTTTTT.

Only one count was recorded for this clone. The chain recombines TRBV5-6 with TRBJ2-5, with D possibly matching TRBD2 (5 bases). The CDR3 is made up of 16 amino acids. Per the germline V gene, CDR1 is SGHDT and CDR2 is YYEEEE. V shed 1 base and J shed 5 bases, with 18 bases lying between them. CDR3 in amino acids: CASSLSRGTLRETQYF. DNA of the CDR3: TGTGCCAGCAGCTTGTCCCGGGGAACCCTCAGGGAGACCCAGTACTTC. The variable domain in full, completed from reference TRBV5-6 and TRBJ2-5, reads DAGVTQSPTHLIKTRGQQVTLRCSPKSGHDTVSWYQQALGQGPQFIFQYYEEEERQRGNFPDRFSGHQFPNYSSELNVNALLLGDSALYLCASSLSRGTLRETQYFGPGTRLLVL.

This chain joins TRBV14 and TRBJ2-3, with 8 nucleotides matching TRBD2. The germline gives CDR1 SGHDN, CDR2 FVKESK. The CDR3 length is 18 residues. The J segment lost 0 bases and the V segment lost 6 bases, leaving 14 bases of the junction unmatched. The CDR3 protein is CASSQLGLAGQSTDTQYF. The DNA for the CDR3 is TGTGCCAGCAGTCAACTCGGCTTAGCGGGACAAAGCACAGATACGCAGTATTTT.

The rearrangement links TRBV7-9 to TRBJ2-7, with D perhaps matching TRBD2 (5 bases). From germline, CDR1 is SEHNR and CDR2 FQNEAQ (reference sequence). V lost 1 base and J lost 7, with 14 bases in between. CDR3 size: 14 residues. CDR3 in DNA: TGTGCCAGCAGCTTAGGGTCCGAGGGTAAAGAGCAGTACTTC. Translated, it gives CASSLGSEGKEQYF. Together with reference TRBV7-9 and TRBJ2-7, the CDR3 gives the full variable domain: DTGVSQNPRHKITKRGQNVTFRCDPISEHNRLYWYRQTLGQGPEFLTYFQNEAQLEKSRLLSDRFSAERPKGSFSTLEIQRTEQGDSAMYLCASSLGSEGKEQYFGPGTRLTVT.

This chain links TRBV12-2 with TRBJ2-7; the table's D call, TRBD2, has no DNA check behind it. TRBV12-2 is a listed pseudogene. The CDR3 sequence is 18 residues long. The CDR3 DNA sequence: TGTGCAAGTCGCTTAGGAGGCCGAAAGAGAAGTCGGGACTACGAGCAGTACTTC. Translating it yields CASRLGGRKRSRDYEQYF.

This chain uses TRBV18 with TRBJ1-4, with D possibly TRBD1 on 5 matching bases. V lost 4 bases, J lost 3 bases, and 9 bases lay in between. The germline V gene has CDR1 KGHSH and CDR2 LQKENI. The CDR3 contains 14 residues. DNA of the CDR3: TGTGCCAGCTCACGGGGGGATCCTAATGAAAAACTGTTTTTT. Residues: CASSRGDPNEKLFF.